This record covers a single T cell receptor (beta chain). The sample is drawn from a study of radiation and T cells in renal cell carcinoma. The table came from immunoSEQ multiplex PCR; TCRdb's copy has only in-frame clones and leaves some out. Of approximately 150,000 clones in the sample, 70% to 90% are singletons; the top ten hold roughly 17%. Time point noted: blood 4 weeks post-SBRT, at nephrectomy. The treatment was: 15 Gy SBRT to primary tumor, nephrectomy 4 weeks later. The sequenced sample was blood, obtained from a patient whose treatment included radiotherapy and nephrectomy. This clonotype originated in a woman aged 45-60 years with renal cell carcinoma.

The chain's CDR3 is CASSYTRRADTQYF. Written as DNA, the CDR3 is TGTGCCAGCAGTTACACAAGGAGGGCTGATACGCAGTATTTT. This rearrangement joins TRBV6-5 to TRBJ2-3, with D possibly matching TRBD2 (6 bases). The ends were cut back, 2 bases at V and 6 bases at J, with 12 bases in the middle. The CDR3 runs to 14 residues. Germline V gives CDR1 MNHEY, CDR2 SVGAGI.